This T cell receptor (beta chain) was obtained from a study of T cell changes during pregnancy in multiple sclerosis. The protocol was immunoSEQ multiplex PCR, while the TCRdb copy is restricted to in-frame clones and leaves out a portion. Among tens of thousands of clones listed, almost 95% were seen once. CDR3 length equals 15 residues. The germline CDR1 and CDR2 sequences are MNHEY and SMNVEV (reference sequence). V shed 0 bases and J 7 bases; nucleotides not matched to a gene: 9. V and J are TRBV27 and TRBJ2-7; 7 bases fit TRBD1. The starting material was CD8+ T cells from peripheral blood mononuclear cells, obtained in the third trimester of pregnancy. The sequence was collected from a female donor in good health, enrolled as a control in a pregnancy study. Written as DNA, the CDR3 is TGTGCCAGCAGTTTATCTGGGGCAGGGGGTGGGGAGCAGTACTTC. It is translated as CASSLSGAGGGEQYF.